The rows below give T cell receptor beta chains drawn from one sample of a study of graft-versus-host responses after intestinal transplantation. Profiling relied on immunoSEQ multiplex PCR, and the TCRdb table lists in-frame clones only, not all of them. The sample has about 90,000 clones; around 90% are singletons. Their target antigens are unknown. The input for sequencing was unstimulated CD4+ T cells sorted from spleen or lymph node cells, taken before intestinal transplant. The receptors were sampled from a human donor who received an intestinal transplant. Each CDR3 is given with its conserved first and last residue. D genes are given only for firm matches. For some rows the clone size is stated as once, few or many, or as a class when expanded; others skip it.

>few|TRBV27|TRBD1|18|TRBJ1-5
CASSQFSGTGNYNQPQHF
TGTGCCAGCAGTCAATTTTCCGGGACAGGGAATTACAATCAGCCCCAGCATTTT
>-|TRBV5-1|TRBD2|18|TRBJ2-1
CASSFLNTVAGGLNEQFF
TGCGCCAGCAGCTTCCTAAACACTGTAGCGGGAGGACTCAATGAGCAGTTCTTC
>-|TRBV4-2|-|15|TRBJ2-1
CASSQAGAGFNEQFF
TGTGCCAGCAGCCAAGCGGGGGCTGGTTTCAATGAGCAGTTCTTC
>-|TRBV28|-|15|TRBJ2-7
CASSFWGGDPYEQYF
TGTGCCAGCAGTTTTTGGGGCGGGGACCCCTACGAGCAGTACTTC
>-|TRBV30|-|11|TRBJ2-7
CASTNSYEQYF
TGTGCCTCCACGAACTCCTACGAGCAGTACTTC
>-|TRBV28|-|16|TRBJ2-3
CASSLLGRAAGDTQYF
TGTGCCAGCAGTTTACTGGGACGGGCGGCGGGAGATACGCAGTATTTT
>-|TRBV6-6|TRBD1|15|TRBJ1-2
CASSLAGGKSYGYTF
TGTGCCAGCAGTTTGGCAGGGGGCAAATCCTATGGCTACACCTTC
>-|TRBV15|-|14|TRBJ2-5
CATSRQSYQETQYF
TGTGCCACCAGCAGACAGAGTTACCAAGAGACCCAGTACTTC
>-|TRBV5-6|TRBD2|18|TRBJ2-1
CASSPFGFSGRAYNEQFF
TGTGCCAGCAGCCCCTTCGGGTTCAGCGGGAGGGCCTACAATGAGCAGTTCTTC
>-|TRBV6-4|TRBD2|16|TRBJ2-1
CASSDLRAGGINEQFF
TGTGCCAGCAGTGACTTGCGAGCGGGAGGAATCAATGAGCAGTTCTTC
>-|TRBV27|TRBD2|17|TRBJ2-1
CASRDGLAGHSYNEQFF
TGTGCCAGCAGGGACGGACTAGCGGGGCACTCCTACAATGAGCAGTTCTTC
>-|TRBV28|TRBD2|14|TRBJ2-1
CASSFSGRGVVPFF
TGTGCCAGCAGTTTTAGCGGGAGGGGAGTTGTTCCGTTCTTC
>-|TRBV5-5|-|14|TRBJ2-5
CASSRHRYQETQYF
TGTGCCAGCAGCCGACATAGGTACCAAGAGACCCAGTACTTC